This T cell receptor beta chain was captured by sequencing in a study of Tregs in tolerant kidney transplant recipients (dated by TCRdb to the late 2010s). About the study as a whole: Transplants used related donors with nonmyeloablative bone marrow transplantation; mixed chimerism was transient in the human trials. Before combined kidney and bone marrow transplantation, this study identified donor-specific regulatory T cells using TCRbeta sequencing and then followed those same cells after transplant.

For TCRbeta CDR3 sequencing, genomic DNA from the sorted cells was extracted using the QIAGEN DNeasy Blood and Tissue Kit. High-throughput TCRbeta CDR3 sequencing, which included PCR amplification with bias correction and internal controls, was done commercially through immunoSEQ. The paper's processing steps were these. Unique productive TCRbeta sequences were defined by CDR3 nucleotide sequence when primers matched and otherwise by CDR3 amino acid sequence together with Vbeta and Jbeta genes. To correct sorting error, sequences shared between sorted populations at a frequency ratio of 2:1 or less were removed; the rest were assigned to the higher population. Sequences were defined as donor-reactive when expanded at least 5-fold in CFSE-low cells versus unstimulated cells and present at a frequency of at least 0.01% in CFSE-low cells. Repertoire divergence was quantified by Jensen-Shannon divergence using the top 100 TCRbeta sequences ranked by frequency. When a sample had multiple sequencing runs, each run was corrected for sorting error separately and the runs were then pooled. TCRdb mirrors the immuneACCESS table, restricted to in-frame sequences. Some clones are absent from its copies; in checked studies, under half trace to an unresolved V gene, and the reason for the others is unknown. The V and J calls and clone size come from that table; D and trimming were worked out from the DNA. This sample gives 69,000 or so clones in total; around 90% of them show up just once. Around 0.38% of the sample is taken by the ten largest.

The meaning of the sample's time point label: blood sample drawn before combined kidney and bone marrow transplant. Unstimulated Tregs (CD4+CD25+CD127-), CD4+ non-Tregs (CD4+CD25-), CD4 and CD8 cells were FACS-sorted from thawed PBMCs. A few combined kidney and bone marrow transplant recipients from the ITN036ST trial were included as patients, and samples were available only from these trial subjects. Healthy control blood was processed to PBMCs by Ficoll density gradient and cryopreserved, and patient PBMCs were collected before and after transplant. V is shortened by 2 bases, J by 8 bases, and the region joining them spans 12 bases. From the cysteine through the phenylalanine, the CDR3 covers 13 amino acids. Of all the DNA, just the CDR3 is kept, 39 bases in frame from base 1. Taken from the germline V gene, the CDR1 and CDR2 loops are MDHEN and SYDVKM. The research as a whole found: In tolerant patients, donor-specific Tregs expanded more than Tregs overall, which suggests antigen-driven rather than nonspecific expansion. Because the PCR primers were changed over time for some patients, nucleotide-level comparison could not be performed across the samples from those patients. Because only a small number of patients were included, the study had limitations, and the results will need to be validated in larger populations as well as under other immunosuppression protocols. Biological reproducibility was not directly assessed, although technical replication error appeared to be minimal. Expanding Tregs with activated donor B cells appeared to identify the most biologically relevant and donor-specific TCRbeta repertoire.

On this clone itself: There is no known antigen for this receptor. No much larger clone exists at a distance of one base, and base qualities are not known.

This sample comprised CD4+ T cells from blood, obtained before the transplant. The V and J segments used are TRBV28 and TRBJ1-1, and perhaps TRBD1 as D gene, on 5 matching bases. The TCR sequence derives from a human donor who received a combined kidney and bone marrow transplant. The bases read TGTGCCAGCAGTTTAGGGGCACCTCCAGAAGCTTTCTTT. This encodes CASSLGAPPEAFF.